These T cell receptor beta chains were read from a single sample in a study of T cells after posttransplantation cyclophosphamide. Produced via immunoSEQ multiplex PCR; TCRdb's table is partial and in-frame only. The data hold about 43,000 clones, with about nine tenths observed a single time. The sequencing here drew on PBMCs, taken around 67 days after allogeneic stem cell transplant with posttransplant cyclophosphamide. Every receptor here comes from a male patient in his sixties who received an allogeneic stem cell transplant from a related donor and was CMV-positive. Part of the T cell pool may stem from the graft donor. Both conserved end residues are part of each CDR3. The D gene is left open where the match is weak. Expanded clones get a size class; other rows say once, few or many, or leave the size out.

>TRBV29-1|TRBJ2-1|TRBD1|NA
TGCAGCGTTTCGGGACAGGGGATCGGCGGTGAGCAGTTCTTC
CSVSGQGIGGEQFF
>TRBV27|TRBJ1-5|TRBD1|once
TGTGCCAGCAGTTCAACAGCCGGGACAGGGGTCTATAGCAATCAGCCCCAGCATTTT
CASSSTAGTGVYSNQPQHF
>TRBV4-1|TRBJ2-5|NA|once
TGCGCCAGCAGCCAACGGCCAACAGGGATGGAAGAGACCCAGTACTTC
CASSQRPTGMEETQYF
>TRBV5-1|TRBJ2-1|NA|once
TGCGCCAGCAGCACGGGACTCCTCAATGAGCAGTTCTTC
CASSTGLLNEQFF
>TRBV6-5|TRBJ2-7|TRBD1|NA
TGTGCCAGCACCTCGGACAGGGGACAGTCCTACGAGCAGTACTTC
CASTSDRGQSYEQYF
>TRBV12-5|TRBJ1-5|NA|NA
TGTGCTAGTGTTACAGATTTCAATCAGCCCCAGCATTTT
CASVTDFNQPQHF
>TRBV30|TRBJ1-1|NA|NA
TGTGCCTGGGGGACTTCCGGGACGGTGAACACTGAAGCTTTCTTT
CAWGTSGTVNTEAFF
>TRBV27|TRBJ1-2|TRBD1|NA
TGTGCCAGCAGTTCGATACAGGGGTATGGCTACACCTTC
CASSSIQGYGYTF
>TRBV19|TRBJ2-1|NA|NA
TGTGCCAGTAGTATCCTCTTCGGGGAGCAGTTCTTC
CASSILFGEQFF
>TRBV28|TRBJ2-7|NA|NA
TGTGCCAGCACGCCGAGCGGGACAGGAAGCTACGAGCAGTACTTC
CASTPSGTGSYEQYF
>TRBV30|TRBJ1-2|TRBD1|once
TGTGCCTGGACAGGGACAGGGGGGTCAATCACCTTC
CAWTGTGGSITF
>TRBV19|TRBJ1-5|NA|NA
TGTGCCAGTAGTATAGATAACGGAGGAAACCAGCCCCAGCATTTT
CASSIDNGGNQPQHF
>TRBV10-3|TRBJ1-1|TRBD1|NA
TGTGCCATCAGTGAAAAGACAGGGGGCGTTATCACTGAAGCTTTCTTT
CAISEKTGGVITEAFF
>TRBV21-1|TRBJ1-1|NA|NA
TGTGCCAGCAGCAAAGAAGGCGGCACTGAAGCTTTCTTT
CASSKEGGTEAFF
>TRBV11-2|TRBJ2-1|NA|NA
TGTGCCAGCAGCCCCCCGGGGGGCGGCTACAATGAGCAGTTCTTC
CASSPPGGGYNEQFF
>TRBV7-9|TRBJ2-3|NA|NA
TGTGCCAGCAGAACCGGGACTCCCGGGAGTACGCAGTATTTT
CASRTGTPGSTQYF
>TRBV25-1|TRBJ2-5|TRBD1|NA
TGTGCCAGCAGTGAATTAGGGTACAGGGGGCAAGAGACCCAGTACTTC
CASSELGYRGQETQYF
>TRBV5-1|TRBJ1-4|TRBD1|NA
TGCGCCAGCAGCCGGGCAGGGGGGCCTGATGAAAAACTGTTTTTT
CASSRAGGPDEKLFF
>TRBV6-1|TRBJ1-1|TRBD1|NA
TGTGCCAGTTCCGGGGGCACAGGGGGTAACACTGAAGCTTTCTTT
CASSGGTGGNTEAFF
>TRBV30|TRBJ1-3|NA|NA
TGTGCCTGGAGTGTAGGGGAAGGAAACACCATATATTTT
CAWSVGEGNTIYF
>TRBV27|TRBJ2-2|NA|NA
TGTGCCAGCGGCTCCCAATATTACACCGGGGAGCTGTTTTTT
CASGSQYYTGELFF
>TRBV4-2|TRBJ1-1|TRBD1|few
TGTGCCAGCAGCCGGGGTTTAGGACAGGGGACTGAAGCTTTCTTT
CASSRGLGQGTEAFF
>TRBV5-4|TRBJ1-2|NA|NA
TGTGCCAGCAGCCCTAGGACCCGGGAAGACGGCTACACCTTC
CASSPRTREDGYTF
>TRBV7-9|TRBJ2-1|NA|NA
TGTGCCAGCCCAAGCCCCCGGGATGAGCAGTTCTTC
CASPSPRDEQFF
>TRBV27|TRBJ1-1|NA|NA
TGTGCCAGCAGCCTCACTGTGGACAGCCTTCTAAACACTGAAGCTTTCTTT
CASSLTVDSLLNTEAFF
>TRBV2|TRBJ1-4|NA|NA
TGTGCCAGCAGCGGCCCGGGAGGAGGTGAAAAACTGTTTTTT
CASSGPGGGEKLFF
>TRBV30|TRBJ1-2|NA|NA
TGTGCCTGGAGTAGGGGGACACTAGGACGCTACACCTTC
CAWSRGTLGRYTF
>TRBV4-1|TRBJ1-2|NA|NA
TGCGCCAGCAGCCAAGCCGGGTGGGTTGAGAGCTACACCTTC
CASSQAGWVESYTF
>TRBV7-8|TRBJ1-1|TRBD1|NA
TGTGCCAGCAGGGTACAGGGGGGAGGCACTGAAGCTTTCTTT
CASRVQGGGTEAFF
>TRBV7-2|TRBJ2-1|TRBD2|NA
TGTGCCAGCCCCCGAGGAGCGGGGGGGCCCTACAATGAGCAGTTCTTC
CASPRGAGGPYNEQFF
>TRBV25-1|TRBJ2-1|TRBD1|NA
TGTGCCAGCAGACCACAGACAGGGGACAATGAGCAGTTCTTC
CASRPQTGDNEQFF